Below are 22 T cell receptor beta chains sequenced from a single sample in a study of blood T cell repertoires in COVID-19. Assay: immunoSEQ multiplex PCR; the TCRdb copy retains only in-frame clones and omits some. The sample lists about 250,000 clones, about 86% occurring once. Sequences were obtained from peripheral blood. The receptors come from a man in his fifties with active or convalescent COVID-19.

J is TRBJ1-5 and V is TRBV19; D possibly corresponds to TRBD1 (6 bases). Germline assignment: CDR1 LNHDA and CDR2 SQIVND (reference sequence). CDR3 length: 16 amino acids. V was pared by 9 bases and J by 0 bases, with 18 bases between. This CDR3 reads CASNPTGSFSNQPQHF. Here the CDR3 DNA reads TGTGCCAGCAATCCCACAGGGAGTTTTAGCAATCAGCCCCAGCATTTT.

This sequence joins TRBV19 and TRBJ1-2; TRBD1 matches at 7 bases. Germline V CDR1 and CDR2: LNHDA, SQIVND (reference sequence). The CDR3 has 14 residues. V trimming: 3 bases; J trimming: 5 bases; junction bases outside the gene matches: 6. CDR3 amino acids: CASSIRQGSYGYTF. In DNA, the CDR3 is TGTGCCAGTAGTATCAGACAGGGTTCATATGGCTACACCTTC.

The sample holds one count of this clone. The CDR3 nucleotides are TGTGCCAGCAGAGCGGGGGGGCCTCTGTTTTTT. It encodes CASRAGGPLFF. The V and J genes are TRBV6-5 and TRBJ2-2, with 10 bases lining up with TRBD2. The CDR3 has 11 residues. Losses at the gene ends were 6 bases for V and 14 bases for J; bases not matched to a gene: 3. Germline CDR1 MNHEY, CDR2 SVGAGI.

This chain joins TRBV11-2 and TRBJ1-1; D remains ambiguous. Germline CDR1 SGHAT, CDR2 FQNNGV. The V and J ends lost 5 bases and 2 bases respectively, with 12 bases between them. This CDR3 contains 14 residues. The CDR3 protein is CASSLSRVNTEAFF. For the CDR3, the DNA is TGTGCCAGCAGCCTAAGCCGGGTAAACACTGAAGCTTTCTTT.

V usage is TRBV4-2 and J usage is TRBJ1-4, with 8 bases fitting TRBD1. The CDR3 length is 16 residues. V lost 4 bases to trimming and J lost 7 bases; unmatched junction nucleotides: 11. The V gene's germline CDR1 is LGHNA and CDR2 YNFKEQ. In nucleotides, the CDR3 is TGTGCCAGCAGCCCGCTGGGGACAGGATCTAGTGAAAAACTGTTTTTT. Its translation is CASSPLGTGSSEKLFF.

The gene calls are TRBV7-7 and TRBJ1-1, with D uncertain. The V end was cut by 5 bases, the J end by 4 bases, with 17 bases between. Germline CDR1 SSHAT, CDR2 FNYEAQ (reference sequence). The CDR3 contains 15 residues. This chain's CDR3 is CASSPAGNSPTEAFF. CDR3 in DNA: TGTGCCAGCAGCCCCGCGGGGAACAGTCCCACTGAAGCTTTCTTT.

The rearrangement uses TRBV28 and TRBJ2-7; the match to TRBD1 covers 7 bases. The J segment lost 4 bases and the V segment lost 6 bases, leaving 6 bases of the junction unmatched. The CDR3 has 13 residues. CDR1 is MDHEN, CDR2 SYDVKM, per germline. CDR3 DNA sequence: TGTGCCAGCAGAGACACAGGGGTATACGAGCAGTACTTC. Translating gives CASRDTGVYEQYF.

The chain uses TRBV19 and TRBJ1-5; D not resolved. Per germline, CDR1 LNHDA and CDR2 SQIVND (reference sequence). The CDR3 has 13 amino acids. Trimming removed 6 bases at V and 0 bases at J, with 6 bases between. Here the CDR3 DNA reads TGTGCCAGTAGCGTTCGTAGCAATCAGCCCCAGCATTTT. Amino acid sequence: CASSVRSNQPQHF.

J is TRBJ1-5 and V is TRBV5-1; TRBD1 matches 10 bases. This CDR3 has 14 residues. Germline V gives CDR1 SGHRS, CDR2 YFSETQ. Unmatched junction bases numbered 3, after V lost 4 bases and J lost 5 bases. The CDR3 protein is CASSTGQGDQPQHF. The CDR3 DNA is TGCGCCAGCAGCACCGGACAGGGGGATCAGCCCCAGCATTTT.

As to this clone: At the DNA level, this CDR3 is encoded by other sequences in the same sample as well. The gene calls are TRBV7-9 and TRBJ1-5, with 7 bases aligning to TRBD1. Germline CDR1 SEHNR, CDR2 FQNEAQ (reference sequence). The CDR3 length is 14 residues. Trimming removed 5 bases from V and 4 bases from J; junction bases left unmatched: 5. The CDR3 DNA follows: TGTGCCAGCAGCCCGACAGGGTCTAATCAGCCCCAGCATTTT. Its protein product is CASSPTGSNQPQHF.

The chain has TRBV27 and TRBJ2-4; D perhaps matches TRBD1 (5 bases). From germline, CDR1 is MNHEY and CDR2 SMNVEV (reference sequence). The CDR3 totals 15 residues. V shed 6 bases and J shed 1 base, with 13 bases lying between them. CDR3: CASSSPDNAKNIQYF. CDR3 coding DNA: TGTGCCAGCAGCTCCCCGGACAACGCCAAAAACATTCAGTACTTC.

This sequence joins TRBV5-6 and TRBJ2-3, with D possibly matching TRBD2 (6 bases). With 0 bases removed from V and 4 bases from J, the gap between germline ends came to 12 bases. The germline V gene has CDR1 SGHDT and CDR2 YYEEEE. CDR3 length equals 15 residues. CDR3 in DNA: TGTGCCAGCAGCTTGGATGGGCCGGGGGCAGATACGCAGTATTTT. The encoded protein is CASSLDGPGADTQYF.

This rearrangement joins TRBV30 to TRBJ1-5, with D possibly being TRBD1 (5 bases). Germline CDR1 and CDR2: GTSNPN and SVGIG (reference sequence). Trimming took 2 bases from V and 5 from J, leaving 10 bases between them. The CDR3 length is 13 residues. The CDR3 bases are TGTGCCTGGAGTAAAGGACACGATCAGCCCCAGCATTTT. It specifies CAWSKGHDQPQHF.

In this sample, this clone turned up a few times. The chain is built from TRBV6-2 or TRBV6-3 and TRBJ2-3; 10 bases map to TRBD2. From germline, CDR1 is MNHEY and CDR2 SVGEGT. This CDR3 region has 17 residues. The V gene end was trimmed by 6 bases and the J gene end by 6 bases; junction bases not matched to a gene: 15. CDR3 DNA: TGTGCCAGCAGCCCTCATTCACAGCGGGGGGGCCCCGATACGCAGTATTTT. It yields the protein CASSPHSQRGGPDTQYF.

This clone was recorded once. J is TRBJ2-7 and V is TRBV11-3, with D maybe TRBD2 (5 bases). Germline-derived CDR1 and CDR2 are SGHNT and YENEEA. The V end lost 1 base, the J end lost 4 bases, and 14 bases lay between the germline ends. The CDR3 is made up of 15 amino acids. The CDR3 region is CASSLGGLDGYEQYF. CDR3 DNA sequence: TGTGCCAGCAGCTTAGGTGGACTGGATGGTTACGAGCAGTACTTC.

This chain connects TRBV4-1 to TRBJ2-7; D not certain. V was shortened by 4 bases and J by 5 bases, with 12 bases between the two germline ends. CDR3 length: 13 residues. CDR1 and CDR2 (germline): MGHRA, YSYEKL. The CDR3 loop is CASSLKITNEQYF. CDR3 DNA: TGCGCCAGCAGCCTCAAGATAACAAACGAGCAGTACTTC.

The chain combines TRBV7-2 with TRBJ1-4; D might be TRBD1 (6 bases). Deletions cut 3 bases from V and 7 bases from J, with 15 bases between. CDR3 size: 15 residues. The germline V gene encodes CDR1 SGHTA and CDR2 FQGNSA. The DNA of the CDR3 is TGTGCCAGCAGCTTGACGGACACCAGGGGTGAAAAACTGTTTTTT. Translation: CASSLTDTRGEKLFF. The whole variable domain, filled in from reference TRBV7-2 and TRBJ1-4, reads GAGVSQSPSNKVTEKGKDVELRCDPISGHTALYWYRQSLGQGLEFLIYFQGNSAPDKSGLPSDRFSAERTGGSVSTLTIQRTQQEDSAVYLCASSLTDTRGEKLFFGSGTQLSVL.

The V call is TRBV28, the J call TRBJ1-2; 8 nucleotides match TRBD1. Germline CDR1 MDHEN, CDR2 SYDVKM. This CDR3 spans 15 amino acids. With 5 bases clipped from V and 4 bases from J, the junction kept 9 bases outside the gene matches. The DNA for the CDR3 is TGTGCCAGCAGTCGACCGGACAGGGCAAGCTATGGCTACACCTTC. Translated: CASSRPDRASYGYTF.

The chain joins TRBV5-4 to TRBJ2-1, with 9 positions matching TRBD2. The J segment lost 5 bases and the V segment lost 0 bases, leaving 3 bases of the junction unmatched. This CDR3 contains 15 residues. Germline CDR1 and CDR2: SGHNT and YYREEE (reference sequence). CDR3 loop: CASSLGLAGNNEQFF. Here the CDR3 DNA reads TGTGCCAGCAGCTTGGGGCTAGCGGGGAACAATGAGCAGTTCTTC.

This clone has a count of ten or more. The chain recombines TRBV19 with TRBJ2-7; a weak D match, TRBD2 (6 bases). V lost 7 bases and J 7 bases, leaving 17 bases between the germline ends. The germline CDR1 and CDR2 sequences are LNHDA and SQIVND (reference sequence). The length of the CDR3 is 13 residues. The CDR3 nucleotides are TGTGCCAGTAACCCCAGTGCGGGGAATGAGCAGTACTTC. This codes for CASNPSAGNEQYF.

The rearrangement links TRBV19 to TRBJ1-3; D not resolved. The CDR3 extends over 14 amino acids. The germline V gene has CDR1 LNHDA and CDR2 SQIVND (reference sequence). V was pared by 6 bases and J by 4 bases, with 13 bases between. CDR3 loop: CASSDYLRGNTIYF. CDR3 coding DNA: TGTGCCAGTAGCGACTATTTGAGAGGAAACACCATATATTTT.

The chain recombines TRBV7-8 with TRBJ2-1, with D maybe TRBD2 (7 bases). The CDR3 has 15 amino acids. V was cut by 1 base and J by 2 bases, with 9 bases left in between. Looked up from germline, CDR1 is SGHVS and CDR2 is FQNEAQ. CDR3 nucleotides: TGTGCCAGCAGCTTAGGGGGGGGGCCCTACAATGAGCAGTTCTTC. Its translation is CASSLGGGPYNEQFF.